This TCR beta chain was sequenced in a study of cytomegalovirus exposure and HLA in healthy donors (dated by TCRdb to 2015 to 2018). The study in broad terms: An earlier analysis of more than 550 of the donors reported 276 Gb of sequence data and approximately 120 million unique TCR beta sequences obtained from about 170 million T cells. A later genetic analysis used genome-wide SNP genotypes for about 65% of the 666 donors, treating that subset as a discovery cohort. The study aimed to test whether signatures of past pathogen exposure could be identified by cataloging public T cell receptors. HLA typing covered class I and class II loci at four-digit resolution. To predict cytomegalovirus infection status, the study combined high-throughput TCR immunosequencing, statistical association of individual TCRs with disease status, and machine learning. A later analysis re-examined previously published TCR beta repertoires from hundreds of donors and added high-resolution HLA genotyping to investigate patterns of TCR occurrence. Because of strong linkage in the cohort, 4 to 6 DR-DQ haplotypes were treated as single units for association and clustering. Donor age, sex, ethnicity and CMV serostatus were compiled together with the repertoire data. A separate validation cohort of over 95 different subjects was used in addition to the 666-subject first cohort. Using immunosequencing, the study profiled T cell repertoires from 500 to 800 subjects and related those repertoires to cytomegalovirus serostatus. About 300 gigabases of sequencing data and around 80 million unique TCR sequences made up an early release that covered 500 to 700 HLA-typed donors. In an earlier analysis of a few hundred of the donors, high-throughput TCR beta sequencing was used to judge whether each TCR beta V gene segment behaved as functional or pseudogenic. Across 300 to 500 genotyped donors of the cohort, an average of about 240,000 unique TCR beta nucleotide sequences per donor were sequenced, and 15% to 20% of those sequences were non-productive. All discovery cohort repertoires had been generated on a single sequencing platform. The number of typed donors differed by locus: about 620-640 for A, B, C, DRB1 and DQB1; 500 to 550 for DQA1; around 610 for DPA1; and approximately 450 for DPB1. Of the approximately 400 genotyped donors, approximately 82% fell in the genetic ancestry cluster associated with self-reported Caucasian donors. Rather than drawing on any new phenotypic data, the later analysis identified candidate immune exposures from TCR beta sequences and the way those sequences occurred across donors.

The method behind the library was the immunoSEQ multiplex PCR assay. A mixture of 60 forward primers for TCR Vbeta segments and 13 reverse primers for TCR Jbeta segments was used in the multiplex PCR. The CDR3 region of rearranged TCR beta genes was amplified from genomic DNA by a multiplex PCR assay. On the Illumina HiSeq System, the amplified TCR beta libraries were sequenced as 87-base-pair reads. Concerning the study's data processing: Across the roughly 600 repertoires, a later analysis counted some 80 million unique TCR beta chains, 9.5 million to 12 million of which were shared by at least two donors. Raw reads were error-corrected and collapsed into unique sequences with a nearest-neighbor algorithm that merged closely related sequences to remove PCR and sequencing errors. To assign V, D and J gene segments, CDR3 sequences were aligned to IMGT reference sequences. Each retained sequence needed at least a six-nucleotide match to both a V gene segment and a J gene segment. A rearrangement counted as productive if the CDR3 had no stop codons and remained in frame with V and J, and every other rearrangement counted as non-productive. Following IMGT convention, CDR3 was defined as the stretch from the second conserved V-encoded cysteine up to the conserved J-encoded phenylalanine. In an earlier analysis of some 550 of the donors, sequences lacking an unambiguous match to a single V gene segment were excluded. In an earlier analysis of a few hundred of the donors, V segments were called functional above 56.7% productive rearrangements and were called segregating when the between-donor standard deviation exceeded 5%. A statistical classification framework was built for diagnosing cytomegalovirus status from the catalog of TCR beta chain sequences. In a later analysis, TCR nucleotide sequences were compared against IMGT/GENE-DB human TR gene sequences so that V and J genes could be assigned. In a later analysis, CDR3 sequences and most-parsimonious VDJ recombination scenarios were assigned using the TCRdist pipeline. In a later analysis, each TCR beta chain was defined by its CDR3 amino acid sequence together with its V-gene family, and reads lacking a unique V-gene family were excluded. As a way to deal with suspected cross-contamination and a sequencing artifact, a later analysis dropped 640 or so nucleotide sequences that were highly shared and had low generation probability. In a later analysis, a clonal expansion index for each public chain was calculated from normalized within-repertoire ranks of inferred template counts. Generation probabilities in a later analysis came from a VDJ recombination model fitted to out-of-frame rearrangements, and those results were checked against IGoR. In a later analysis, TCR-TCR, TCR-HLA and TCR-CMV co-occurrence was scored with hypergeometric tests, and a repertoire-size bias correction was applied to TCR pairs. False discovery rates were estimated in a later analysis by permuting HLA or CMV assignments 20 times. In a later analysis, co-occurring TCRs were grouped using DBSCAN, with TCRdist sequence similarity added in when clustering inside HLA-allele-positive subsets. Repertoires with fewer than 30,000 or more than 120,000 public chains, plus five repertoires with anomalous nucleotide sharing, were excluded from co-occurrence clustering. What TCRdb holds here is the immuneACCESS table cut down to in-frame rearrangements. Part of the clones is not present; checked against another copy, under half of the missing clones reflect an unresolved V gene, and the others are unexplained. Clone size and V and J calls were adopted from that table, with D and trimming inferred from the DNA. For this sample the table gives around 150,000 clones, of which about 79% were detected only once. The leading ten clones occupy 0.55% to 0.8% of the sample.

In total, 630 or so healthy bone marrow donors made up the cohort. All cohort members were sampled while nominally healthy, although unrecorded immune exposures were likely present. The donor tested CMV seronegative and was one of the 352 seronegative cohort members. A peripheral blood sample was provided by each donor, and peripheral blood mononuclear cells were used for TCR beta sequencing. Genomic DNA was extracted from the blood cell samples with the Qiagen DNeasy Blood Extraction Kit. Beyond this particular receptor, the publication reports: CMV serostatus was the only immune exposure information available for the cohort. A further reported finding was that TCR beta sequences accurately predicted the HLA-A and HLA-B alleles for most subjects in the first cohort. About 17 rarely observed V segments, including chromosome 9 orphons, were excluded from the earlier analysis of just under 600 of the donors because counts were too low. Broadly in line with IMGT annotations, most TCR beta V segments showed up in productive rearrangements about 87% or about 30% of the time in an earlier analysis of 450 to 750 of the donors. Roughly uniform sequencing depth across donors was assumed in presence/absence analyses, although this assumption may not hold. While some public TCRs were present in many individuals, most TCR sequences turned up only very rarely across donors. In a later analysis, 16,951 TCR beta sequences were associated with specific HLA alleles at a false discovery rate of 0.05. A later analysis found that HLA-associated TCR beta chains were more clonally expanded and had lower generation probabilities than equally common non-associated chains. When HLA alleles, especially DR and DQ, strongly co-occurred, TCR associations were difficult to assign to individual alleles. In the study, 150 to 200 TCR beta chains were listed as associated with cytomegalovirus. Some IMGT-functional V segments, including TRBV6-2 and TRBV6-3, could not be told apart with the 87-base-pair reads, so those segments were excluded. Cytomegalovirus status was reported to be diagnosed by the classifier with high specificity and sensitivity in both the original and validation cohorts. A later analysis found that TCR association rates varied across HLA loci, with DRB1 alleles showing the most associated TCRs and HLA-C alleles the fewest. Several of the top co-occurrence clusters appeared to be linked to parvovirus B19, influenza, CMV and Epstein-Barr virus, according to a later analysis. According to a later genetic analysis, donors in an Asian-associated ancestry cluster had fewer N-insertions in productive TCRs than the approximately 650-donor mean. Because HLA typing was unavailable for some donors at each locus, only the typed subset was used in association tests. According to the authors, the approach could potentially be generalized to other disease states and immunological phenotypes. The sequencing pipeline was judged likely to have produced a cluster of highly shared sequence variants as a technical artifact. A later genetic analysis associated a missense DCLRE1C variant with V-gene and J-gene trimming of TCR beta chains, and an independent cohort replicated the association. In vitro tests confirmed that a few of the cytomegalovirus-associated TCR beta chains recognize cytomegalovirus antigens. Correlated functional status among segregating V segments might be attributable to linkage disequilibrium, but an unknown experimental factor could not be ruled out. In a later analysis, most CMV-associated TCR beta chains were found to appear HLA-restricted, with HLA associations seemingly driven largely by CMV exposure. This cohort had only TCR beta chains sequenced, and the lack of alpha or paired-chain data limited which features could be detected.

Turning to this clone: This clone's antigen is unknown. No base quality information exists; no much larger clone differs at one position.

The cysteine opens and the phenylalanine closes a CDR3 of 14 amino acids. The entry retains the CDR3 DNA only, 42 bases that are in frame from base 1. The junction shows trimming of 5 bases on V and 1 base on J, plus 12 bases between the germline ends. CDR1 and CDR2, looked up from the germline V gene, are SGDLS and YYNGEE. Sequencing input: PBMCs. The sequence derives from a male donor in good health and CMV-seronegative. The V and J genes are TRBV9 and TRBJ1-2; no D gene is confidently identified. The CDR3 protein: CASSPSPDNYGYTF. The DNA is TGTGCCAGCAGTCCTAGCCCGGATAACTATGGCTACACCTTC.